This TCR beta chain was recovered during a study of blood T cell repertoires in COVID-19. The germline gives CDR1 MNHEY, CDR2 SVGAGI. The CDR3 sequence is 12 residues long. Sequencing used immunoSEQ multiplex PCR; TCRdb keeps in-frame clones, though not all of them. The profile shows 250,000 to 400,000 clones, 75% to 90% of them singletons. Sequencing was carried out using peripheral blood. The chain recombines TRBV6-5 with TRBJ1-3, with unresolved D. This sequence was found in a woman aged 30 to 39 with COVID-19, enrolled during active disease. CDR3 in amino acids: CATAGSGNTIYF. DNA of the CDR3: TGTGCGACGGCGGGCTCTGGAAACACCATATATTTT.